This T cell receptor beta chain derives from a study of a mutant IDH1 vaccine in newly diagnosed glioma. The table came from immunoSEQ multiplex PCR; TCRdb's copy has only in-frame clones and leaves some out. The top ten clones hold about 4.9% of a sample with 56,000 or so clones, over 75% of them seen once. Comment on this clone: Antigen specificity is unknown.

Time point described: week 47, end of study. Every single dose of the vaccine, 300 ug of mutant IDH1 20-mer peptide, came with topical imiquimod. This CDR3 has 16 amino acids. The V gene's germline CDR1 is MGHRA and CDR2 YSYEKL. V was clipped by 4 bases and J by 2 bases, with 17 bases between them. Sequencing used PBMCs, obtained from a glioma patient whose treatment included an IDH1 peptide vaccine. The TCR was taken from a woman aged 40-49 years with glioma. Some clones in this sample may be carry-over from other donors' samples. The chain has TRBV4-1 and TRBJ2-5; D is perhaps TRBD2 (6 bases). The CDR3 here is CASSRARSAGQETQYF. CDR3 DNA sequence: TGCGCCAGCAGCCGCGCCAGGTCCGCGGGGCAAGAGACCCAGTACTTC.